One sample yielded the 8 T cell receptor beta chains listed below, sequenced in a study of T cell responses to AZD1222 COVID-19 vaccine. Data came from immunoSEQ multiplex PCR; TCRdb stores just in-frame clones and leaves some out. The repertoire holds about 140,000 clones, with 80% to 95% as singletons. This specimen was peripheral blood, taken 28 days after the second AZD1222 dose. Every receptor here comes from an adult who received the AZD1222 COVID-19 vaccine.

The chain uses TRBV6-5 and TRBJ1-1; unclear D gene. This CDR3 is built from 13 residues. Germline lookup yields CDR1 MNHEY and CDR2 SVGAGI. Deletions cut 7 bases from V and 3 bases from J, with 12 bases between. As DNA, the CDR3 is TGTGCCAGCACCAAGATGTTTCACACTGAAGCTTTCTTT. As protein: CASTKMFHTEAFF.

J is TRBJ2-4 and V is TRBV10-1, with D perhaps TRBD1 or TRBD2 (5 bases each). Per the germline V gene, CDR1 is WNHNN and CDR2 is SYGVQD (reference sequence). The CDR3 spans 14 residues. Trimming cost V 0 bases and J 8 bases, with 11 bases left between them. CDR3 nucleotide sequence: TGCGCCAGCAGTGAGTCGGGGGAGTTGGACATTCAGTACTTC. Translation gives CASSESGELDIQYF.

The chain recombines TRBV9 with TRBJ2-5, with 8 bases that match TRBD1. V dropped 0 bases and J dropped 5; count of bases not matched to a gene: 9. In germline, CDR1 is SGDLS, CDR2 YYNGEE. This CDR3 has 16 residues. CDR3: CASSVAAGGFRETQYF. The CDR3 DNA reads TGTGCCAGCAGCGTAGCTGCAGGGGGCTTCAGGGAGACCCAGTACTTC.

The J gene is TRBJ1-2, the V gene TRBV7-9, with 8 bases fitting TRBD1. V trimming: 4 bases; J trimming: 4 bases; junction bases outside the gene matches: 8. CDR3 size: 15 residues. Per germline, CDR1 SEHNR and CDR2 FQNEAQ (reference sequence). The CDR3 loop is CASSSPDRATYGYTF. The DNA for the CDR3 is TGTGCCAGCAGCTCCCCGGACAGGGCCACCTATGGCTACACCTTC.

The chain links TRBV28 to TRBJ1-5; tentative D call: TRBD1 (5 bases). V was trimmed by 5 bases and J by 7 bases, leaving 12 bases between them. The germline gives CDR1 MDHEN, CDR2 SYDVKM. The CDR3 length is 13 residues. The CDR3 sequence: CASSTQGNQPQHF. The DNA for the CDR3 is TGTGCCAGCAGTACCCAGGGTAACCAGCCCCAGCATTTT. The full variable domain, with the rest looked up from reference TRBV28 and TRBJ1-5, is DVKVTQSSRYLVKRTGEKVFLECVQDMDHENMFWYRQDPGLGLRLIYFSYDVKMKEKGDIPEGYSVSREKKERFSLILESASTNQTSMYLCASSTQGNQPQHFGDGTRLSIL.

This clone has a single count. V gene TRBV5-4 combines with J gene TRBJ1-1, with D unclear. Per the germline V gene, CDR1 is SGHNT and CDR2 is YYREEE (reference sequence). This CDR3 region has 14 residues. The V and J ends lost 0 bases and 0 bases respectively, with 6 bases between them. The CDR3 sequence is CASSLVGLNTEAFF. The CDR3 DNA is TGTGCCAGCAGCTTGGTCGGCCTGAACACTGAAGCTTTCTTT.

V usage is TRBV28 and J usage is TRBJ1-1; D unclear. The CDR3 covers 12 residues. Trimming removed 6 bases at V and 4 bases at J, with 9 bases between. The V gene's germline CDR1 is MDHEN and CDR2 SYDVKM. The CDR3 here is CASRDHGTEAFF. CDR3 nucleotide sequence: TGTGCCAGCAGGGACCACGGCACTGAAGCTTTCTTT. The complete variable domain, with remaining parts taken from reference TRBV28 and TRBJ1-1, reads DVKVTQSSRYLVKRTGEKVFLECVQDMDHENMFWYRQDPGLGLRLIYFSYDVKMKEKGDIPEGYSVSREKKERFSLILESASTNQTSMYLCASRDHGTEAFFGQGTRLTVV.

This clone was seen only once. V gene TRBV5-4 combines with J gene TRBJ2-7, with a possible D match to TRBD1 (6 bases). The CDR3 covers 14 residues. Per the germline V gene, CDR1 is SGHNT and CDR2 is YYREEE (reference sequence). V lost 3 bases and J lost 1, with 11 bases in between. The CDR3 protein is CASSSPTGSYEQYF. The DNA for the CDR3 is TGTGCCAGCAGCTCGCCGACAGGTTCCTACGAGCAGTACTTC.